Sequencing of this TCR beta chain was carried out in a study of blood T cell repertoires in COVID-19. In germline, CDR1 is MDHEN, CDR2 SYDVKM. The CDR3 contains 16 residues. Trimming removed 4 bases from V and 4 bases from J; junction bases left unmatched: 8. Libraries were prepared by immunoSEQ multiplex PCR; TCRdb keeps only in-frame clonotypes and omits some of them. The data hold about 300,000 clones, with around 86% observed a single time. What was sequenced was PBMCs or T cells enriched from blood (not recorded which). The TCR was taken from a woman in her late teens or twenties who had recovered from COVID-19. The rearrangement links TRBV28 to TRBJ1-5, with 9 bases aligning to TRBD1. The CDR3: CASSSYRQGGNQPQHF. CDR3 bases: TGTGCCAGCAGTTCCTATAGACAGGGGGGGAATCAGCCCCAGCATTTT.